This T cell receptor beta chain was captured in a study of identical twins. Notes on the study in general: There were fewer insertions in abundant cord blood beta clonotypes, but memory repertoires showed no such pattern. Out-of-frame TCR alpha sharing in monozygotic twins exceeded recombination model predictions.

Germline lookup yields CDR1 LGHNT and CDR2 FRNRAP. Losses at the gene ends were 5 bases for V and 1 base for J; bases not matched to a gene: 9. The CDR3 is made up of 16 amino acids. A remark on this clonotype: What it recognizes is unknown.

Unique molecular identifiers were present on the cDNA, and a universal primer site came from template switching. TCRdb recomputed calls from the 5' RACE reads with MiXCR, one row per CDR3 protein. The sample contains 450,000 to 500,000 distinct CDR3 sequences, 14% of which appear only once. These data are also associated with another study on yellow fever vaccine responses in identical twins. This second report adds: Reportedly, the response of twins' T cells to the vaccine seemed partly convergent, partly personalized.

This sequence originates from a woman under 30 in good health. Sequencing was performed on CD4+ T cells sorted from blood. The chain combines TRBV12-5 with TRBJ2-7, with 9 bases aligning to TRBD1. CDR3 nucleotides: TGTGCTAGTGGTCCCAAGGTACAGGGGGCTTCCTACGAGCAGTACTTC. Its translation is CASGPKVQGASYEQYF.